The rows below give T cell receptor beta chains drawn from one sample of a study of cytomegalovirus exposure and HLA in healthy donors. Some clones are missing from TCRdb's copy, which holds only in-frame ones; the method was immunoSEQ multiplex PCR. Of 250,000 to 350,000 clones listed, 87% were seen once; the top ten hold 1.2%. The sequenced sample consisted of PBMCs. Receptors originate from a woman between 25 and 40 years old in good health and CMV-seropositive. Each CDR3 is given with its conserved first and last residue. The order of the fields is D gene, J gene, clone size, V gene, CDR3 protein, CDR3 DNA. The D gene is left open where the match is weak. Not every row has a clone size; where given, it reads once, few, many or a size class.

NA	TRBJ2-7	NA	TRBV28	CASSFLQDPYEQYF	TGTGCCAGCAGTTTTCTCCAGGATCCCTACGAGCAGTACTTC
NA	TRBJ1-5	once	TRBV18	CASSPGGNQPQHF	TGTGCCAGCTCACCAGGGGGCAATCAGCCCCAGCATTTT
NA	TRBJ1-5	NA	TRBV6-6	CASSPLGDQPQHF	TGTGCCAGCAGTCCCCTGGGGGATCAGCCCCAGCATTTT
TRBD1	TRBJ2-7	NA	TRBV5-6	CASSNRNRGEQYF	TGTGCCAGCAGCAACAGAAACAGGGGAGAGCAGTACTTC
NA	TRBJ2-1	NA	TRBV28	CASSARIEQFF	TGTGCCAGCAGTGCCAGAATTGAGCAGTTCTTC
TRBD1	TRBJ1-2	NA	TRBV6-5	CASRPGQGTGYGYTF	TGTGCCAGCAGGCCCGGACAGGGAACCGGATATGGCTACACCTTC
NA	TRBJ1-5	NA	TRBV4-3	CASSQDWGGNQPQHF	TGCGCCAGCAGCCAAGATTGGGGAGGCAATCAGCCCCAGCATTTT
TRBD2	TRBJ2-1	NA	TRBV9	CASSGSGTSGAGDNEQFF	TGTGCCAGCAGCGGATCCGGGACTAGCGGGGCCGGGGACAATGAGCAGTTCTTC
NA	TRBJ1-1	NA	TRBV10-3	CAISGSGATEAFF	TGTGCCATCAGTGGTTCCGGGGCCACTGAAGCTTTCTTT
NA	TRBJ2-7	NA	TRBV13	CASSPGLGEYEQYF	TGTGCCAGCAGCCCCGGGCTCGGGGAATACGAGCAGTACTTC
NA	TRBJ2-2	once	TRBV7-9	CASSPQGRDTGELFF	TGTGCCAGCAGCCCTCAGGGGAGGGACACCGGGGAGCTGTTTTTT
NA	TRBJ1-5	NA	TRBV29-1	CSVGRENQPQHF	TGCAGCGTTGGGAGGGAGAATCAGCCCCAGCATTTT
NA	TRBJ1-1	NA	TRBV6-5	CASKDGWTEAFF	TGTGCCAGCAAGGACGGCTGGACTGAAGCTTTCTTT
NA	TRBJ2-1	once	TRBV27	CASSFLASYNEQFF	TGTGCCAGCAGTTTCTTGGCGTCGTACAATGAGCAGTTCTTC
TRBD1	TRBJ2-1	NA	TRBV5-6	CASSLGQGIQFF	TGTGCCAGCAGCTTAGGACAGGGGATACAGTTCTTC
TRBD1	TRBJ1-1	NA	TRBV9	CASSLTGAGTEAFF	TGTGCCAGCAGCCTGACAGGGGCAGGGACTGAAGCTTTCTTT
TRBD1	TRBJ2-7	NA	TRBV27	CASSRQGGEQYF	TGTGCCAGCAGTAGACAGGGGGGCGAGCAGTACTTC
TRBD1	TRBJ2-7	NA	TRBV7-2	CASSPTTGVQTYEQYF	TGTGCCAGCAGCCCCACGACAGGGGTTCAGACCTACGAGCAGTACTTC
NA	TRBJ2-1	NA	TRBV4-2	CASSQEGRFSYNEQFF	TGTGCCAGCAGCCAAGAGGGGCGGTTTTCCTACAATGAGCAGTTCTTC
NA	TRBJ1-6	many	TRBV30	CAWKAGPSPLHF	TGTGCCTGGAAGGCGGGCCCCTCACCCCTCCACTTT
TRBD1	TRBJ2-1	once	TRBV27	CASSSPGQGLNEQFF	TGTGCCAGCAGTTCCCCGGGACAGGGGTTGAATGAGCAGTTCTTC
TRBD1	TRBJ2-1	NA	TRBV27	CASSETGYWFF	TGTGCCAGCAGTGAGACAGGGTATTGGTTCTTC
TRBD1	TRBJ2-1	NA	TRBV7-2	CASSFRTGYNEQFF	TGTGCCAGCAGCTTTAGGACAGGATACAATGAGCAGTTCTTC
TRBD1	TRBJ1-2	NA	TRBV30	CAWIPQGAHTRGYTF	TGTGCCTGGATTCCACAGGGGGCGCATACTCGAGGCTACACCTTC
NA	TRBJ1-6	few	TRBV14	CASTAVPGNSPLHF	TGTGCCAGCACCGCGGTTCCAGGGAATTCACCCCTCCACTTT
TRBD2	TRBJ2-1	NA	TRBV25-1	CASSARLAGGYNEQFF	TGTGCCAGCAGTGCCCGACTAGCGGGAGGTTACAATGAGCAGTTCTTC
NA	TRBJ1-6	NA	TRBV27	CASRGPNSPLHF	TGTGCCAGCAGAGGACCAAATTCACCCCTCCACTTT
TRBD1	TRBJ2-7	NA	TRBV19	CASSIWGTGAYEQYF	TGTGCCAGTAGTATTTGGGGGACAGGGGCCTACGAGCAGTACTTC
NA	TRBJ2-7	once	TRBV25-1	CASSEPGVYEQYF	TGTGCCAGCAGTGAACCCGGGGTCTACGAGCAGTACTTC
NA	TRBJ1-2	NA	TRBV4-1	CASRAFWEARHYGYTF	TGCGCCAGCAGAGCTTTTTGGGAGGCCCGACACTATGGCTACACCTTC
NA	TRBJ1-1	NA	TRBV14	CASSQVPGRITEAFF	TGTGCCAGCAGCCAAGTACCCGGCCGGATCACTGAAGCTTTCTTT
NA	TRBJ2-7	NA	TRBV20-1	CSARGGDEQYF	TGCAGTGCTAGAGGGGGGGACGAGCAGTACTTC
NA	TRBJ1-1	once	TRBV28	CASSRTLEAFF	TGTGCCAGCAGTCGGACCCTTGAAGCTTTCTTT
NA	TRBJ2-2	few	TRBV30	CACPEGLGTGELFF	TGTGCCTGTCCTGAGGGACTGGGCACCGGGGAGCTGTTTTTT
NA	TRBJ2-7	NA	TRBV6-1	CASSDPLTYEQYF	TGTGCCAGCAGTGATCCCCTAACCTACGAGCAGTACTTC
NA	TRBJ2-7	NA	TRBV27	CASTKGPGYSDEQYF	TGTGCCAGCACCAAAGGGCCTGGGTATTCCGACGAGCAGTACTTC